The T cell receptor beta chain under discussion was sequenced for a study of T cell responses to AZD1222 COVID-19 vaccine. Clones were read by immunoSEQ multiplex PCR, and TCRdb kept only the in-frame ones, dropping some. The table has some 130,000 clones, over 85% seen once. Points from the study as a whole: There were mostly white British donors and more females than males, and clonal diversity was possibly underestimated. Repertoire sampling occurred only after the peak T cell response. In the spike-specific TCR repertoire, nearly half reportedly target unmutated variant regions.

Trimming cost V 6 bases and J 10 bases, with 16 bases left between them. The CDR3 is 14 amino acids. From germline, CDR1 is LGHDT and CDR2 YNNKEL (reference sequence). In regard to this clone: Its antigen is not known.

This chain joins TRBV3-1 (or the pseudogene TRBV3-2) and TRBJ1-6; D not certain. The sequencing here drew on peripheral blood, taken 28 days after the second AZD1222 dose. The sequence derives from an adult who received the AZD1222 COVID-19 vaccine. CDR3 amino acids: CASSFTVGNSPLHF. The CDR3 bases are TGTGCCAGCAGTTTCACCGTAGGGAACTCACCCCTCCACTTT.